The 30 T cell receptor beta chains reported below all come from one sample, sequenced in a study of T cell repertoires in cytomegalovirus infection. TCRdb redid the calling of the reads with MiXCR, one entry per CDR3 protein. The sample lists about 180,000 distinct CDR3 sequences, 13% to 15% seen once, with 25% to 30% in the top ten. Source material: PBMCs. All receptors derive from a human donor in good health (CMV status not recorded). Some clones in this sample may be carry-over from other donors' samples.

Many counts were recorded for this clonotype. This rearrangement joins TRBV7-2 to TRBJ2-3, with D unresolved. Deletions cut 1 base from V and 6 bases from J, with 5 bases between. Germline-derived CDR1 and CDR2 are SGHTA and FQGNSA. The CDR3 extends over 12 amino acids. The CDR3 loop reads CASSLGMDTQYF. In nucleotides, the CDR3 is TGTGCCAGCAGCTTAGGGATGGATACGCAGTATTTT. Filled out from reference TRBV7-2 and TRBJ2-3, the complete variable domain reads GAGVSQSPSNKVTEKGKDVELRCDPISGHTALYWYRQSLGQGLEFLIYFQGNSAPDKSGLPSDRFSAERTGGSVSTLTIQRTQQEDSAVYLCASSLGMDTQYFGPGTRLTVL.

This clonotype was observed many times. The V gene is TRBV28, the J gene TRBJ2-7, with 11 bases aligning to TRBD1. Germline CDR1 and CDR2: MDHEN and SYDVKM. Trimming removed 6 bases from V and 7 bases from J; junction bases left unmatched: 5. This CDR3 is 13 amino acids long. The CDR3 coding sequence is TGTGCCAGCAGGGACAGGGGGCTTAGGGAGCAGTACTTC. Protein: CASRDRGLREQYF.

This clonotype was observed at least ten times. This chain joins TRBV28 and TRBJ1-4; a weak D match, TRBD1 (5 bases). The CDR3 extends over 15 amino acids. Trimming shortened V by 7 bases and J by 0 bases, and 12 bases separated the two germline ends. CDR1 and CDR2 from the germline V gene are MDHEN and SYDVKM. CDR3 loop: CASTPGASTNEKLFF. In nucleotides, the CDR3 is TGTGCCAGCACCCCTGGGGCCTCAACTAATGAAAAACTGTTTTTT.

This clonotype was found many times. V gene TRBV7-9 combines with J gene TRBJ1-5, with D perhaps TRBD1 (6 bases). This CDR3 has 18 residues. V gave up 1 base and J gave up 3 bases, with 19 bases separating them. In germline, CDR1 is SEHNR, CDR2 FQNEAQ (reference sequence). The CDR3 loop is CASSLVRVPGELNQPQHF. CDR3 nucleotide sequence: TGTGCCAGCAGCTTAGTAAGAGTTCCAGGGGAACTCAATCAGCCCCAGCATTTT.

This clonotype occurred a few times. The chain recombines TRBV29-1 with TRBJ2-1; D not certain. Germline CDR1 SQVTM, CDR2 ANQGSEA. This CDR3 spans 13 amino acids. V shed 8 bases and J shed 5 bases, with 16 bases lying between them. CDR3 region: CSPGSPFDNEQFF. The CDR3 DNA reads as TGCAGCCCCGGGTCCCCCTTTGACAATGAGCAGTTCTTC.

This clonotype was observed a few times. The rearrangement links TRBV20-1 to TRBJ2-2; D ambiguous. V was cut by 0 bases and J by 3 bases, with 11 bases left in between. CDR1 and CDR2 from the germline V gene are DFQATT and SNEGSKA (reference sequence). This CDR3 contains 15 residues. The CDR3 protein is CSARDGARDTGELFF. The DNA of the CDR3 is TGCAGTGCTAGAGATGGCGCAAGGGACACCGGGGAGCTGTTTTTT.

This clonotype was observed a handful of times. The gene calls are TRBV27 and TRBJ1-1; 9 bases map to TRBD1. CDR1 and CDR2 (germline): MNHEY, SMNVEV (reference sequence). The CDR3 totals 14 residues. The V segment lost 6 bases and the J segment 2 bases; nucleotides outside the gene matches: 4. CDR3 loop: CASRRDRVNTEAFF. DNA of the CDR3: TGTGCCAGCAGACGGGACAGGGTTAACACTGAAGCTTTCTTT.

There are many counts of this clonotype. The chain carries TRBV7-8 and TRBJ2-2; D may correspond to TRBD1 or TRBD2 (5 bases each). Per germline, CDR1 SGHVS and CDR2 FQNEAQ. This CDR3 comprises 14 residues. The V gene lost 0 bases and the J gene lost 4 bases, with 6 bases spanning the gap. Written as DNA, the CDR3 is TGTGCCAGCAGCTTAGCGGGGGTCACCGGGGAGCTGTTTTTT. This codes for CASSLAGVTGELFF.

There are many counts of this clonotype. The chain combines TRBV7-9 with TRBJ2-6; D perhaps matches TRBD1 (5 bases). V lost 1 base, J lost 0 bases, and 13 bases lay in between. Germline V gene sequence: CDR1 SEHNR, CDR2 FQNEAQ (reference sequence). There are 18 residues in the CDR3. The DNA of the CDR3 is TGTGCCAGCAGCTTAGATATGACAGCCCCCTCTGGGGCCAACGTCCTGACTTTC. Protein: CASSLDMTAPSGANVLTF.

The gene calls are TRBV29-1 and TRBJ2-5, with D unclear. V was cut by 5 bases and J by 2 bases, with 9 bases left in between. The germline V gene has CDR1 SQVTM and CDR2 ANQGSEA. The CDR3 sequence is 12 residues long. The DNA for the CDR3 is TGCAGCGTTAGAGTCAGTCAAGAGACCCAGTACTTC. It codes for CSVRVSQETQYF.

This clonotype was detected only a few times. Its ends do not fully match the called genes, so a read error is possible. The chain couples TRBV7-7 to TRBJ2-1; D is perhaps TRBD1 or TRBD2 (5 bases each). This CDR3 comprises 13 residues. The germline V gene has CDR1 SSHAT and CDR2 FNYEAQ (reference sequence). The CDR3 nucleotides are TGTGCTAGCAGCTACGGGGCTGAGGGTGAGCAGTTCTTC. Its protein product is CASSYGAEGEQFF.

Of note for this clonotype: The junction and the germline gene differ at one end; a read error may be behind it. V usage is TRBV28 and J usage is TRBJ2-7; the D gene could be TRBD1 or TRBD2 (5 bases each). The CDR3 is 14 residues long. Germline values: CDR1 MDHEN, CDR2 SYDVKM. The CDR3 protein is CANSEGKRYEGEYF. CDR3 coding DNA: TGTGCCAACAGTGAGGGGAAAAGGTACGAAGGGGAGTACTTC.

This clonotype was found many times. The rearrangement uses TRBV29-1 and TRBJ2-2; D perhaps matches TRBD2 (7 bases). The CDR3 totals 13 residues. Germline V gives CDR1 SQVTM, CDR2 ANQGSEA. V lost 6 bases and J 5 bases, leaving 13 bases between the germline ends. Here the CDR3 DNA reads TGCAGCGTATCCGAGGGGGGGACCGGGGAGCTGTTTTTT. It is translated as CSVSEGGTGELFF.

This clonotype came up a few times. The V call is TRBV20-1, the J call TRBJ2-5; D call uncertain. This CDR3 contains 15 residues. The V end was cut by 6 bases, the J end by 0 bases, with 17 bases between. Germline V lookup: CDR1 DFQATT, CDR2 SNEGSKA (reference sequence). The CDR3 sequence is CSAQALRLYQETQYF. The CDR3 DNA is TGCAGTGCCCAAGCACTGCGGTTGTACCAAGAGACCCAGTACTTC.

This clonotype occurred many times. DNA for the CDR3: TGTGCCAGCAGCTTAGCGGGTATCAACAGGGAAGCTTTCTTT. This encodes CASSLAGINREAFF. The chain carries TRBV7-8 and TRBJ1-1, with D tentatively TRBD1 (5 bases). V was pared by 0 bases and J by 8 bases, with 13 bases between. The CDR3 sequence is 14 residues long. Germline values: CDR1 SGHVS, CDR2 FQNEAQ.

This clonotype was detected ten times or more. V gene TRBV10-3 combines with J gene TRBJ2-1; 10 bases align to TRBD1. The junction had 3 bases not matched to a gene; V was cut back by 1 base and J by 9 bases. The CDR3 covers 14 residues. Per germline, CDR1 ENHRY and CDR2 SYGVKD. CDR3 protein: CAISEYDRGREQFF. The CDR3 DNA sequence: TGTGCCATCAGTGAGTACGACAGGGGGCGTGAGCAGTTCTTC.

This clonotype was seen at least ten times. The chain is built from TRBV7-9 and TRBJ2-5; 12 bases align to TRBD2. The V gene end was trimmed by 4 bases and the J gene end by 1 base; junction bases not matched to a gene: 4. Germline V gene data show CDR1 as SEHNR and CDR2 as FQNEAQ (reference sequence). The CDR3 is 16 amino acids. The DNA for the CDR3 is TGTGCCAGCAGCTCAGGGACTAGCGGGCCCCAAGAGACCCAGTACTTC. It encodes CASSSGTSGPQETQYF.

This clonotype was seen more than once but under ten times. The J gene is TRBJ1-5, the V gene TRBV5-1; D call uncertain. Deletions cut 0 bases from V and 6 bases from J, with 7 bases between. The CDR3 totals 13 residues. CDR1 and CDR2 from the germline V gene are SGHRS and YFSETQ. The CDR3 DNA reads TGCGCCAGCAGCTTGGATTTAAGTCAGCCCCAGCATTTT. It specifies CASSLDLSQPQHF.

The table lists this clonotype with many counts. CDR3 region: CASSPRGGRQETQYF. The CDR3 region has the DNA TGTGCCAGCAGCCCCAGAGGGGGCCGGCAAGAGACCCAGTACTTC. This chain uses TRBV7-2 with TRBJ2-5; 7 bases match TRBD1. V shed 5 bases, J shed 2 bases, and the junction held 8 bases outside the gene matches. The CDR3 totals 15 residues. Germline CDR1 is SGHTA and CDR2 is FQGNSA.

This clonotype was counted at least ten times. The J gene is TRBJ2-7, the V gene TRBV7-9; D is ambiguous. The CDR3 extends over 11 amino acids. V lost 5 bases, J lost 4 bases, and 6 bases lay in between. Germline lookup yields CDR1 SEHNR and CDR2 FQNEAQ (reference sequence). CDR3 loop: CASSAVYEQYF. The CDR3 coding sequence is TGTGCCAGCAGCGCGGTTTACGAGCAGTACTTC.

This rearrangement joins TRBV7-9 to TRBJ1-1; 7 nucleotides match TRBD1. V trimming: 5 bases; J trimming: 0 bases; junction bases outside the gene matches: 6. The CDR3 spans 15 residues. From germline, CDR1 is SEHNR and CDR2 FQNEAQ (reference sequence). The CDR3 DNA follows: TGTGCCAGCAGCCCCATGACAGGGATGAACACTGAAGCTTTCTTT. It specifies CASSPMTGMNTEAFF.

This clonotype was picked up many times. This rearrangement joins TRBV27 to TRBJ1-5; possible D gene TRBD1, 5 bases. This CDR3 region has 15 residues. Between the trimmed V and J ends, which lost 4 bases and 7 bases, there was a span of 17 bases. The germline gives CDR1 MNHEY, CDR2 SMNVEV (reference sequence). This chain's CDR3 is CASSSGSRFGQPQHF. The CDR3 DNA follows: TGTGCCAGCAGTTCAGGGAGCAGATTTGGACAGCCCCAGCATTTT.

At least ten counts were recorded for this clonotype. The chain is built from TRBV7-6 and TRBJ1-2; D unresolved. V lost 1 base and J 0 bases, leaving 9 bases between the germline ends. CDR1 and CDR2 (germline): SGHVS, FNYEAQ. CDR3 length: 15 amino acids. CDR3 in amino acids: CASSLEVGPNYGYTF. The DNA of the CDR3 is TGTGCCAGCAGCTTAGAAGTAGGCCCTAACTATGGCTACACCTTC.

This clonotype occurred a few times. This sequence joins TRBV28 and TRBJ1-5, with D hard to call. CDR1 and CDR2 (germline): MDHEN, SYDVKM. The CDR3 runs to 15 residues. V lost 8 bases, J lost 3 bases, and 17 bases lay in between. The CDR3 reads CASHRVADHNQPQHF. Here the CDR3 DNA reads TGTGCCAGCCATAGGGTGGCAGATCACAATCAGCCCCAGCATTTT.

This clonotype was picked up a small number of times. This chain connects TRBV28 to TRBJ1-2, with 8 bases that match TRBD1. Trimming took 2 bases from V and 4 from J; bases not matched to a gene: 3. The CDR3 length is 14 residues. Germline values: CDR1 MDHEN, CDR2 SYDVKM. The CDR3 protein is CASSLDRGPYGYTF. The CDR3 nucleotides read TGTGCCAGCAGTTTAGACAGGGGCCCCTATGGCTACACCTTC.

The genes are TRBV20-1 and TRBJ1-1; 10 positions match TRBD1. The CDR3 has 14 amino acids. V was clipped by 0 bases and J by 7 bases; unmatched bases: 5. The V gene's germline CDR1 is DFQATT and CDR2 SNEGSKA (reference sequence). CDR3 coding DNA: TGCAGTGCTAGAGAACCCGGGACAGGGGTTGAAGCTTTCTTT. Translating it yields CSAREPGTGVEAFF.

This clonotype was picked up a small number of times. The chain carries TRBV25-1 and TRBJ1-1, with D hard to call. The CDR3 consists of 14 residues. The V end was cut by 0 bases, the J end by 2 bases, with 7 bases between. Germline loops: CDR1 MGHDK, CDR2 SYGVNS. For the CDR3, the DNA is TGTGCCAGCAGTGAATACCGCACTAACACTGAAGCTTTCTTT. Translation gives CASSEYRTNTEAFF.

The V call is TRBV5-1, the J call TRBJ2-4, with TRBD2 matching over 8 bases. CDR1 and CDR2 (germline): SGHRS, YFSETQ. With V trimmed by 4 bases and J by 6 bases, 3 bases remained unmatched. This CDR3 spans 13 amino acids. The CDR3 coding sequence is TGCGCCAGCAGCCCCAGCGGGGGAAACATTCAGTACTTC. As protein: CASSPSGGNIQYF.

The rearrangement links TRBV24-1 to TRBJ2-3; weak D call: TRBD2 (6 bases). Germline-derived CDR1 and CDR2 are KGHDR and SFDVKD. V lost 3 bases to trimming and J lost 5 bases, with 17 bases between them. This CDR3 region has 16 residues. The CDR3: CATSDPRGGNKDTQYF. The CDR3 nucleotides are TGTGCCACCAGTGATCCCCGTGGAGGGAATAAAGATACGCAGTATTTT.

This clonotype turned up a few times. The chain links TRBV7-3 to TRBJ1-1; D gene uncertain. V was clipped by 2 bases and J by 6 bases, with 7 bases between them. The germline CDR1 and CDR2 sequences are SGHTA and FQGTGA. This CDR3 has 12 amino acids. As DNA, the CDR3 is TGTGCCAGCAGCTTAGGAGTGTCTGAAGCTTTCTTT. Translating gives CASSLGVSEAFF.